This section outlines one T cell receptor (beta chain) sequence together with its context. Its antigen remains unidentified. Base-call qualities are not available, and no considerably larger clone is one nucleotide away. The CDR3 runs 14 residues from the cysteine to the phenylalanine. Kept here is only the CDR3 DNA, which spans 42 bases and is read in frame from base 1. Per the germline V gene, SGHRS is the CDR1 and YFSETQ is the CDR2. The V and J ends are trimmed by 4 bases and 6 bases, leaving 14 bases between them. Receptor libraries were prepared by the immunoSEQ multiplex PCR assay. TCRdb limited this immuneACCESS table to in-frame rearrangements with V and J called. A share of clones is missing; checked studies link under half to unresolved V genes, and the rest is unexplained. Present in this sample are roughly 160,000 clones, roughly 94% of which were seen just once. Clones ranked in the top ten supply 11% to 15% of the sample.

The data stem from a study of control samples from healthy donors and cancer patients (dated by TCRdb to about 2020). The TCR sequence derives from a man in his 60s with colorectal cancer. In this chain, TRBV5-1 is recombined with TRBJ1-5; the D segment could be TRBD1, given 5 matching bases. Sequencing used PBMCs. The nucleotides read TGCGCCAGCAGCGCAGGGACCGAGGGTCAGCCCCAGCATTTT. It encodes CASSAGTEGQPQHF.